This T cell receptor (beta chain) was identified in a study of post-analysis software for immune sequencing data. Losses at the gene ends were 6 bases for V and 10 bases for J; bases not matched to a gene: 7. The CDR3 consists of 12 residues. Germline CDR1 reads DFQATT; CDR2 reads SNEGSKA (reference sequence). The authors incorporated unique molecular identifiers into the TCR beta cDNA libraries. TCRdb re-called the PCR reads through MiXCR, storing one row per CDR3 protein. The sample lists about 770,000 distinct CDR3 sequences, 35% to 55% occurring once. Concerning this clonotype itself: As yet, its antigen is unknown.

Study-wide findings and caveats: Elevated frequency relative to controls characterized four or five TRBV segments in patients, TRBV5-6, TRBV5-1 and TRBV20-1 among them. Same-batch samples co-clustered strongly by F measure. Controls had significantly higher normalized Chao1 diversity than multiple sclerosis patients.

The TCR sequence derives from a girl aged 5-17 years with multiple sclerosis. The sample comprised blood. The V gene is TRBV20-1, the J gene TRBJ2-1; 9 bases line up with TRBD1. CDR3 sequence: CSAERTGEEQFF. Here the CDR3 DNA reads TGCAGTGCGGAAAGGACAGGGGAGGAGCAGTTCTTC.